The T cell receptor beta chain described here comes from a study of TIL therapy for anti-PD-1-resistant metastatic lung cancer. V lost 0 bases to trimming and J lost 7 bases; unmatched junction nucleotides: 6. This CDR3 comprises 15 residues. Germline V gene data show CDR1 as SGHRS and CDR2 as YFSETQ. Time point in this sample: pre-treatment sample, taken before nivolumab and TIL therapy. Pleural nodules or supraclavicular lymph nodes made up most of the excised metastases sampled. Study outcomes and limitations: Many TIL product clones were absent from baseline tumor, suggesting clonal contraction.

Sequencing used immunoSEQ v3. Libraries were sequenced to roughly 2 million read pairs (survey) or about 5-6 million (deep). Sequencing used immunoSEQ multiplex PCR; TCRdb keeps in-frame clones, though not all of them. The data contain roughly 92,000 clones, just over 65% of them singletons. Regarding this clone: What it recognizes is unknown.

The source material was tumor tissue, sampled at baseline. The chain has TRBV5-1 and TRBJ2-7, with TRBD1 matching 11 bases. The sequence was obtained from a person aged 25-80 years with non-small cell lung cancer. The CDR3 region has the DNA TGCGCCAGCAGCTTGGTGTCGGGACAGGGGGTTGAGCAGTACTTC. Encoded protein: CASSLVSGQGVEQYF.